This T cell receptor (beta chain) originates from a study of control samples from healthy donors and cancer patients. This clone has just one count. The repertoire was sequenced with immunoSEQ multiplex PCR; TCRdb's copy has only in-frame clones and lacks some. The table has over 150,000 clones, around 94% seen once. V lost 8 bases and J lost 8, with 24 bases in between. The CDR3 consists of 14 residues. CDR1 and CDR2 (germline): SQVTM, ANQGSEA. This receptor was identified in a woman in her late teens or twenties in good health. V gene TRBV29-1 combines with J gene TRBJ1-2; TRBD1 might be the D (5 bases). Sequencing input: blood. The CDR3 is CSIFGAGSIGGYTF. The CDR3, as DNA: TGCAGCATATTCGGGGCAGGCTCCATCGGCGGCTACACCTTC.